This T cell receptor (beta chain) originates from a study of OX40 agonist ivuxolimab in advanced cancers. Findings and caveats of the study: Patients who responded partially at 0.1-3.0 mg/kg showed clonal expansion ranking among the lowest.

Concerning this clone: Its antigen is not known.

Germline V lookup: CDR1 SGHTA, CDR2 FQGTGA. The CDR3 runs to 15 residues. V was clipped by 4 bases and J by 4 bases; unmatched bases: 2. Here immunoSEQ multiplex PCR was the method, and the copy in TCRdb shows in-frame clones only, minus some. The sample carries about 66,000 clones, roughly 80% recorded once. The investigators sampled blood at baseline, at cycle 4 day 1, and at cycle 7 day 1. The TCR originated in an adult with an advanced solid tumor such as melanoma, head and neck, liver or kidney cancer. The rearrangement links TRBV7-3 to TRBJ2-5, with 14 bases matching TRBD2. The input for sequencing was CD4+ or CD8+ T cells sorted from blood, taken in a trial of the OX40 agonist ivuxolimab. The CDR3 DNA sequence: TGTGCCAGCAGCTGGACTAGCGGGAGGATAGAGACCCAGTACTTC. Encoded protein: CASSWTSGRIETQYF. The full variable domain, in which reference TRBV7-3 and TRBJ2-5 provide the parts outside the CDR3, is GAGVSQTPSNKVTEKGKYVELRCDPISGHTALYWYRQSLGQGPEFLIYFQGTGAADDSGLPNDRFFAVRPEGSVSTLKIQRTERGDSAVYLCASSWTSGRIETQYFGPGTRLLVL.